This T cell receptor beta chain was profiled in a study of cytomegalovirus exposure and HLA in healthy donors. Findings and limits, study-wide: Most TCRs appeared rarely, but some public TCRs recurred in many donors. Later genetic work tied a missense DCLRE1C variant to beta-chain V and J trimming.

The ends were cut back, 0 bases at V and 2 bases at J, with 11 bases in the middle. The CDR3 sequence is 15 residues long. From germline, CDR1 is KGHSY and CDR2 FQNENV. The PCR made use of 60 Vbeta and 13 Jbeta primers. Method: immunoSEQ multiplex PCR; TCRdb's copy keeps in-frame clones and lacks some. Here the sample spans about 130,000 clones, about two thirds being singletons. To note about this clone: Its specificity is not known.

This sequence originates from a human donor in good health. The chain links TRBV16 to TRBJ2-7, with unresolved D. Sequenced: PBMCs. This chain's CDR3 is CASSQSLTAAYEQYF. CDR3 bases: TGTGCCAGCAGCCAATCGCTCACAGCCGCCTACGAGCAGTACTTC.